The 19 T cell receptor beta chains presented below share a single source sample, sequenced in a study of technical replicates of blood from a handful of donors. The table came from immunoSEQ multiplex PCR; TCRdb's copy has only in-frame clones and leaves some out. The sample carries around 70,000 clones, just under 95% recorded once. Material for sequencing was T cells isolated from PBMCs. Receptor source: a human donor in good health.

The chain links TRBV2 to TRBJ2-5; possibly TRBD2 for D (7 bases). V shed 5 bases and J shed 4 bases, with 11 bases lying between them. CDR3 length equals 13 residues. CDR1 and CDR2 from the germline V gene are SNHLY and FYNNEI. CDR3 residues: CASSSGGGETQYF. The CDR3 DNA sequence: TGTGCCAGCAGTTCGGGGGGCGGAGAGACCCAGTACTTC.

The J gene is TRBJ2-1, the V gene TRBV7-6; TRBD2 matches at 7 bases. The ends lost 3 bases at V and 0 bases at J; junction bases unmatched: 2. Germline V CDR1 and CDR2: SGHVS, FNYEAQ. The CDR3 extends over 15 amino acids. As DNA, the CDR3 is TGTGCCAGCAGCTTGCGGGAGAGCTCCTACAATGAGCAGTTCTTC. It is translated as CASSLRESSYNEQFF.

CDR3 sequence (DNA): TGCGCCAGCAGCTTCATCGACACTCTAGGGGAGCTGTTTTTT. Translated: CASSFIDTLGELFF. The gene calls are TRBV5-1 and TRBJ2-2, with D hard to call. This CDR3 region has 14 residues. V dropped 2 bases and J dropped 8 bases, with 13 bases sitting between them. CDR1 and CDR2 (germline): SGHRS, YFSETQ. The full variable domain, with the rest looked up from reference TRBV5-1 and TRBJ2-2, is KAGVTQTPRYLIKTRGQQVTLSCSPISGHRSVSWYQQTPGQGLQFLFEYFSETQRNKGNFPGRFSGRQFSNSRSEMNVSTLELGDSALYLCASSFIDTLGELFFGEGSRLTVL.

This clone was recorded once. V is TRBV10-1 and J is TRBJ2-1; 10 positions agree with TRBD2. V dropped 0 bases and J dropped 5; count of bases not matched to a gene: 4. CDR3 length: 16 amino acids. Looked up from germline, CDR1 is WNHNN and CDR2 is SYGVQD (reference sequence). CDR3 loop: CASSESLAGEHNEQFF. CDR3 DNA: TGCGCCAGCAGTGAGTCGCTAGCGGGAGAGCACAATGAGCAGTTCTTC.

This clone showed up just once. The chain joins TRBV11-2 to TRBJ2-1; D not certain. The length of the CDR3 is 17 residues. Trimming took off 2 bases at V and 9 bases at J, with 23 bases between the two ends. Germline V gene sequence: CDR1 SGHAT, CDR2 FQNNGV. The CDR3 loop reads CASSLSSGGVVFGEQFF. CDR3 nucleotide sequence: TGTGCCAGCAGCTTATCTTCAGGTGGTGTTGTGTTCGGTGAGCAGTTCTTC.

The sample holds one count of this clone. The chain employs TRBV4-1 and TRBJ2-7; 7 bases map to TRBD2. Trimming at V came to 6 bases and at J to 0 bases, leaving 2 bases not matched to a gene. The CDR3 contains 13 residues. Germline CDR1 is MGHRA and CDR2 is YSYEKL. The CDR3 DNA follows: TGCGCCAGCAGTCGGGGGGTCTCCTACGAGCAGTACTTC. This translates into CASSRGVSYEQYF.

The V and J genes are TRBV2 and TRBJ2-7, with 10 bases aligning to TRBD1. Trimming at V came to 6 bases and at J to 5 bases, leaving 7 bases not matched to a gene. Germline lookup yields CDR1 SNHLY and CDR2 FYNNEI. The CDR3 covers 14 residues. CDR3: CASRSGTGVNEQYF. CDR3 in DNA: TGTGCCAGCAGGTCCGGGACAGGGGTTAACGAGCAGTACTTC.

DNA of the CDR3: TGTGCCAGCAGCCACGGACTAGCGGGACGCACAGATACGCAGTATTTT. Translated, it gives CASSHGLAGRTDTQYF. The chain couples TRBV28 to TRBJ2-3; 12 nucleotides agree with TRBD2. V lost 6 bases and J lost 1; bases outside the gene matches: 5. Germline loops: CDR1 MDHEN, CDR2 SYDVKM. This CDR3 comprises 16 residues.

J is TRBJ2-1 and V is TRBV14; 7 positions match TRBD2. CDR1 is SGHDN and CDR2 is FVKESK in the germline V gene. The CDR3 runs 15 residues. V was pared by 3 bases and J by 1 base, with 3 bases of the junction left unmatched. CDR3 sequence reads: CASSHRTRSYNEQFF. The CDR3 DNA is TGTGCCAGCAGCCACAGGACTAGATCCTACAATGAGCAGTTCTTC.

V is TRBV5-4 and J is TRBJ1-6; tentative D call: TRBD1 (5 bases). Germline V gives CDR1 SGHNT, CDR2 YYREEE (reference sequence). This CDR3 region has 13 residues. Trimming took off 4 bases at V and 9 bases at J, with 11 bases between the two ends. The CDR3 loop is CASSPPGGSPLHF. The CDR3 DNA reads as TGTGCCAGCAGCCCCCCGGGGGGTTCACCCCTCCACTTT.

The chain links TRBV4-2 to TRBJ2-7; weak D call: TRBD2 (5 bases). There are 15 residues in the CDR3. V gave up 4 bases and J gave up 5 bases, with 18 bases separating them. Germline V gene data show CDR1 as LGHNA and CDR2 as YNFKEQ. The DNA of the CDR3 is TGTGCCAGCAGCCTACAAGCGAGGGAGAGAGACGAGCAGTACTTC. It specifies CASSLQARERDEQYF.

CDR3 in amino acids: CASSQTDMRLGRKNQPQHF. CDR3 DNA: TGTGCCAGCTCACAAACGGACATGCGTTTGGGTCGGAAAAATCAGCCCCAGCATTTT. The rearrangement joins TRBV18 to TRBJ1-5, with a tentative D call TRBD1 (5 bases). The ends were cut back, 4 bases at V and 4 bases at J, with 26 bases in the middle. CDR3 size: 19 residues. In germline, CDR1 is KGHSH, CDR2 LQKENI.

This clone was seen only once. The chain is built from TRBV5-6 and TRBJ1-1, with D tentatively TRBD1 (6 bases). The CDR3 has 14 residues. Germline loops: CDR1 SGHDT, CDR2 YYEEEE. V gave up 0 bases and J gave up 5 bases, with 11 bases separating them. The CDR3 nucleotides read TGTGCCAGCAGCTTGGTTAGGGGGAAGACTGAAGCTTTCTTT. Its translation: CASSLVRGKTEAFF.

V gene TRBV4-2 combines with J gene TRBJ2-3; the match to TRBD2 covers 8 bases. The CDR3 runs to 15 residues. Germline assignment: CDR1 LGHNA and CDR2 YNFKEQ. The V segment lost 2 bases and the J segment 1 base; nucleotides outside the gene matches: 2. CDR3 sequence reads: CASSQPGLGTDTQYF. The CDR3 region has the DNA TGTGCCAGCAGCCAACCGGGACTAGGCACAGATACGCAGTATTTT.

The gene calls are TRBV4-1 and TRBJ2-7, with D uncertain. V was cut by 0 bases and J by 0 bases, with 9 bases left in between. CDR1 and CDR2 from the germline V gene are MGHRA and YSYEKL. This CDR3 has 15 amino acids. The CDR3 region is CASSQDNRISYEQYF. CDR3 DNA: TGCGCCAGCAGCCAAGATAACAGAATCTCCTACGAGCAGTACTTC.

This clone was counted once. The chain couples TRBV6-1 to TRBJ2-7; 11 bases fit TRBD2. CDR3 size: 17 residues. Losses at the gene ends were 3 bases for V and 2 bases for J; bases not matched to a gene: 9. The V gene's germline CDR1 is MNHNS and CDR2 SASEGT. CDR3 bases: TGTGCCAGCAGTGACCAAATAGCGGGAGGGCCCCCCTACGAGCAGTACTTC. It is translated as CASSDQIAGGPPYEQYF.

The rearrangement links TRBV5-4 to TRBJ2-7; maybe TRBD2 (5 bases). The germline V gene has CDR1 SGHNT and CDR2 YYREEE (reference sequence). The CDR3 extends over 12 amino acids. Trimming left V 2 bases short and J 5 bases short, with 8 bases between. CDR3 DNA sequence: TGTGCCAGCAGCTTTGGAGGTAACGAGCAGTACTTC. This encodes CASSFGGNEQYF. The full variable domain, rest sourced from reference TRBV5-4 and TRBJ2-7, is ETGVTQSPTHLIKTRGQQVTLRCSSQSGHNTVSWYQQALGQGPQFIFQYYREEENGRGNFPPRFSGLQFPNYSSELNVNALELDDSALYLCASSFGGNEQYFGPGTRLTVT.

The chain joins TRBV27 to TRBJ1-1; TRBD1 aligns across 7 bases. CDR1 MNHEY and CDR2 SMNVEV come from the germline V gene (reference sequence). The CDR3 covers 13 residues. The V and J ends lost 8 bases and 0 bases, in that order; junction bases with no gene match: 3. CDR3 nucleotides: TGTGCCAGCCGGGACAGTTTGAACACTGAAGCTTTCTTT. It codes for CASRDSLNTEAFF.

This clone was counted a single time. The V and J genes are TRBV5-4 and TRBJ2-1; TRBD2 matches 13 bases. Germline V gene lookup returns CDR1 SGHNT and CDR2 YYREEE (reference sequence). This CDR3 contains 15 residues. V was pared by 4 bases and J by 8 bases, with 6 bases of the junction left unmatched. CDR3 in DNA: TGTGCCAGCAGCATACTAGCGGGAGGGCCTCATGAGCAGTTCTTC. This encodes CASSILAGGPHEQFF.